These T cell receptor beta chains were read from a single sample in a study of shared clonotypes between healthy human individuals. Using immunoSEQ multiplex PCR, the repertoire was profiled, and TCRdb retains in-frame clones only, with some absent. The data hold about 1.4 million clones, with around 97% observed a single time. The sample comprised naive CD4+ T cells sorted from blood. The source of these receptors is a man aged 25 to 40 in good health. CDR3s include the opening cysteine and the closing phenylalanine or tryptophan. The order of the fields is D gene, clone size, V gene, J gene, CDR3 protein, CDR3 DNA. The D gene is left open where the match is weak. A clone size is listed for some rows: how often the clone was seen (once, few, many), or a class if it is expanded.

d_gene: TRBD2; abundance: NA; v_gene: TRBV11-2; j_gene: TRBJ2-1; CDR3aa: CASSLRSVAGNNEQFF; CDR3nt: TGTGCCAGCAGCTTACGTTCAGTAGCGGGTAACAATGAGCAGTTCTTC
d_gene: NA; abundance: once; v_gene: TRBV19; j_gene: TRBJ2-6; CDR3aa: CASSITGANVLTF; CDR3nt: TGTGCCAGTAGTATAACCGGGGCCAACGTCCTGACTTTC
d_gene: NA; abundance: NA; v_gene: TRBV7-8; j_gene: TRBJ1-5; CDR3aa: CASSLGALRPQHF; CDR3nt: TGTGCCAGCAGCTTAGGGGCTTTAAGGCCCCAGCATTTT
d_gene: TRBD1; abundance: NA; v_gene: TRBV6-6; j_gene: TRBJ1-1; CDR3aa: CASTTHRGTNTEAFF; CDR3nt: TGTGCCAGCACTACACACAGGGGGACGAACACTGAAGCTTTCTTT
d_gene: TRBD2; abundance: NA; v_gene: TRBV11-2; j_gene: TRBJ2-1; CDR3aa: CASSLWGGRSNEQFF; CDR3nt: TGTGCCAGCAGCTTATGGGGGGGACGATCCAATGAGCAGTTCTTC
d_gene: NA; abundance: NA; v_gene: TRBV5-1; j_gene: TRBJ1-3; CDR3aa: CASSQDINSGNTIYF; CDR3nt: TGCGCCAGCAGCCAAGACATAAACTCTGGAAACACCATATATTTT
d_gene: NA; abundance: NA; v_gene: TRBV5-1; j_gene: TRBJ2-7; CDR3aa: CASSSGLGNRNEQYF; CDR3nt: TGCGCCAGCAGCTCGGGTTTGGGCAACCGCAACGAGCAGTACTTC
d_gene: NA; abundance: once; v_gene: TRBV14; j_gene: TRBJ2-5; CDR3aa: CASSQGGTTQYF; CDR3nt: TGTGCCAGCAGCCAAGGGGGGACGACCCAGTACTTC
d_gene: TRBD1; abundance: once; v_gene: TRBV29-1; j_gene: TRBJ2-2; CDR3aa: CSGGQVYSGELFF; CDR3nt: TGCAGCGGGGGACAGGTATATTCCGGGGAGCTGTTTTTT
d_gene: NA; abundance: NA; v_gene: TRBV18; j_gene: TRBJ2-7; CDR3aa: CASSPPSSYEQYF; CDR3nt: TGTGCCAGCTCACCACCTTCCAGTTACGAGCAGTACTTC
d_gene: TRBD2; abundance: NA; v_gene: TRBV14; j_gene: TRBJ2-1; CDR3aa: CASSQAGTSGNEQFF; CDR3nt: TGTGCCAGCAGCCAAGCCGGGACTAGCGGCAATGAGCAGTTCTTC
d_gene: NA; abundance: NA; v_gene: TRBV5-4; j_gene: TRBJ2-5; CDR3aa: CASSFPKSSPETQYF; CDR3nt: TGTGCCAGCAGCTTCCCGAAGAGCTCACCGGAGACCCAGTACTTC
d_gene: NA; abundance: once; v_gene: TRBV18; j_gene: TRBJ2-7; CDR3aa: CASSPPYLQYEQYF; CDR3nt: TGTGCCAGCTCACCTCCCTACCTACAGTACGAGCAGTACTTC
d_gene: NA; abundance: NA; v_gene: TRBV29-1; j_gene: TRBJ2-1; CDR3aa: CSVERQFEQFF; CDR3nt: TGCAGCGTTGAGAGACAATTTGAGCAGTTCTTC
d_gene: TRBD1; abundance: NA; v_gene: TRBV5-4; j_gene: TRBJ2-5; CDR3aa: CASSVGQGRETQYF; CDR3nt: TGTGCCAGCAGCGTAGGACAGGGGCGAGAGACCCAGTACTTC
d_gene: TRBD1; abundance: NA; v_gene: TRBV28; j_gene: TRBJ2-7; CDR3aa: CASSPNIRDRGRQQYF; CDR3nt: TGTGCCAGCAGTCCAAACATCCGGGACAGGGGGCGTCAGCAGTACTTC
d_gene: NA; abundance: NA; v_gene: TRBV7-2; j_gene: TRBJ1-4; CDR3aa: CASSSSAANEKLFF; CDR3nt: TGTGCCAGCAGCTCTTCGGCGGCTAATGAAAAACTGTTTTTT
d_gene: TRBD1; abundance: once; v_gene: TRBV10-1; j_gene: TRBJ2-7; CDR3aa: CASSESTGTGRYEQYF; CDR3nt: TGCGCCAGCAGTGAGTCGACCGGGACAGGGCGCTACGAGCAGTACTTC
d_gene: NA; abundance: NA; v_gene: TRBV19; j_gene: TRBJ2-6; CDR3aa: CASSIIGMGSRTSGANVLTF; CDR3nt: TGTGCCAGTAGTATTATCGGGATGGGCAGTCGAACCTCTGGGGCCAACGTCCTGACTTTC
d_gene: NA; abundance: NA; v_gene: TRBV11-2; j_gene: TRBJ2-3; CDR3aa: CASSRSGERTDTQYF; CDR3nt: TGTGCCAGCAGCCGCTCAGGGGAACGGACAGATACGCAGTATTTT
d_gene: NA; abundance: once; v_gene: TRBV20-1; j_gene: TRBJ2-7; CDR3aa: CSARGDYEQYF; CDR3nt: TGCAGTGCTAGAGGAGACTACGAGCAGTACTTC
d_gene: NA; abundance: NA; v_gene: TRBV4-2; j_gene: TRBJ1-2; CDR3aa: CASSQESGVQNYGYTF; CDR3nt: TGTGCCAGCAGCCAGGAATCAGGGGTTCAAAATTATGGCTACACCTTC